The T cell receptor beta chain described here comes from a study of blood T cells in healthy people across ages. Findings of the study overall: Whereas aged donors had fewer naive CD4+ cells, long-lived donors had more of them and higher diversity. With age, beta diversity per million T cells declined roughly linearly, significantly by 30 to 40.

Alongside a J-beta primer mix, a sample-barcoded 5' primer served in a second PCR lasting about 6 to 12 cycles. TCRdb fed the 5' RACE reads into MiXCR, producing one record per CDR3 protein. This sample has some 370,000 distinct CDR3 sequences, with roughly half found just once. Points on this clonotype: What it recognizes is unknown.

This sequence was found in a man in his 60s in good health. The sequencing input was blood.

CDR3 DNA: TGTGCCAGCAGCCACGGAGGGACAGGCAATGAGCAGTTCTTC. Protein product: CASSHGGTGNEQFF. V usage is TRBV4-2 and J usage is TRBJ2-1; 8 positions match TRBD1. Germline lookup yields CDR1 LGHNA and CDR2 YNFKEQ. CDR3 length: 14 residues. Trimming cost V 3 bases and J 6 bases; bases outside gene matches: 4.